The clone carrying this TCR beta chain was recorded many times. Its antigen is unidentified. The data belong to a study of response to subunit inactivated influenza vaccine. Findings and caveats of the study: That few new T cells are recruited by each seasonal influenza vaccination was the authors' suggestion.

Via MiXCR, TCRdb re-called the RT-PCR reads, giving one row per CDR3 protein. The sample contains about 520,000 distinct CDR3 sequences, 7.2% of which appear only once. Trimming shortened V by 2 bases and J by 6 bases, and 10 bases separated the two germline ends. The CDR3 covers 14 residues. Per germline, CDR1 MDHEN and CDR2 SYDVKM. The source material was PBMCs from blood, sampled less than 30 months after vaccination. The J gene is TRBJ2-2, the V gene TRBV28, with D perhaps matching TRBD1 (5 bases). This receptor was obtained from a man between 50 and 75 years old who received an inactivated influenza vaccine. CDR3 bases: TGTGCCAGCAGTTTACCAGGGTTTCCCGGGGAGCTGTTTTTT. This codes for CASSLPGFPGELFF.